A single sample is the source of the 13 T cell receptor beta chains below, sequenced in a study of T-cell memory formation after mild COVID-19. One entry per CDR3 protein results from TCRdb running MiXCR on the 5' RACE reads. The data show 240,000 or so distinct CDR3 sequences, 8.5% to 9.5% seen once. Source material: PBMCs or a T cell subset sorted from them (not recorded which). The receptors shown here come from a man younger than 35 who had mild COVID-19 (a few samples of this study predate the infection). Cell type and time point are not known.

CDR3 protein: CASSRKTGAGDTQYF. CDR3 in DNA: TGTGCCAGCAGTCGAAAGACTGGAGCCGGAGATACGCAGTATTTT. The V and J genes are TRBV4-2 and TRBJ2-3; D uncertain. V was shortened by 6 bases and J by 5 bases, with 18 bases between the two germline ends. Germline CDR1 LGHNA, CDR2 YNFKEQ. The CDR3 contains 15 residues.

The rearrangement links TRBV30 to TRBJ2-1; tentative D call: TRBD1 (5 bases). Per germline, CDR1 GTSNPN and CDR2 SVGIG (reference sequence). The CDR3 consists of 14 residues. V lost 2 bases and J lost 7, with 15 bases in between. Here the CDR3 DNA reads TGTGCCTGGAGTAGACAGAGTGGATTAAATGAGCAGTTCTTC. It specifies CAWSRQSGLNEQFF.

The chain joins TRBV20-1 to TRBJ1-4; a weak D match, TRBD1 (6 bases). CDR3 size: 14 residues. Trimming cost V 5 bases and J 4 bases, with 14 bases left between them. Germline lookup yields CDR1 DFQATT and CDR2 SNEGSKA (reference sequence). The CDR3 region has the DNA TGCAGTGCTTCTCCGGGGGGCGTTAATGAAAAACTGTTTTTT. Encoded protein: CSASPGGVNEKLFF.

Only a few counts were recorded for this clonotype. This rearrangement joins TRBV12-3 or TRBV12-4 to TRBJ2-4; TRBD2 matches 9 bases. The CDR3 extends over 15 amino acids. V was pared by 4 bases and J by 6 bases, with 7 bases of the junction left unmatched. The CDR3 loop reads CASSSPSGVGNIQYF. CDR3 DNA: TGTGCCAGCAGTTCCCCTAGCGGGGTCGGAAACATTCAGTACTTC.

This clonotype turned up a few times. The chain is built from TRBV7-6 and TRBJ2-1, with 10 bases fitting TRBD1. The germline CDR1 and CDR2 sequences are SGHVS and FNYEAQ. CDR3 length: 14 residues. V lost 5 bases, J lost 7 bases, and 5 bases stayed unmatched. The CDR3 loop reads CASSQVDRGNEQFF. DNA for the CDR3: TGTGCCAGCAGCCAAGTGGACAGGGGGAATGAGCAGTTCTTC.

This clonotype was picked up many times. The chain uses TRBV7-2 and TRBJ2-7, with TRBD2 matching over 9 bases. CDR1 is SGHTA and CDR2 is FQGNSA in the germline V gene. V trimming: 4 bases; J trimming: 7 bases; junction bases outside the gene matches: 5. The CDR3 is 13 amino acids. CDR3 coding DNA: TGTGCCAGCAGCTCCCGAGCGGGGGGTGAGCAGTACGTC. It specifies CASSSRAGGEQYV.

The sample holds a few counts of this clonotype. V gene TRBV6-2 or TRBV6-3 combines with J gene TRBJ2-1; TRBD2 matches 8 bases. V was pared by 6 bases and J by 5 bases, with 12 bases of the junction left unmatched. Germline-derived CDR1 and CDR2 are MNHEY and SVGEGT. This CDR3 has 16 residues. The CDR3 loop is CASSPSHGGAHNEQFF. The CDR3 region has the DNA TGTGCCAGCAGCCCCAGCCACGGGGGGGCTCACAATGAGCAGTTCTTC.

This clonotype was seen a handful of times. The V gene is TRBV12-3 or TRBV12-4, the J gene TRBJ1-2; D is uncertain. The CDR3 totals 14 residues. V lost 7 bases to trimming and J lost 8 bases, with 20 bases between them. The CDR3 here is CASTESFSFGGYTF. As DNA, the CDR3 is TGTGCCAGCACTGAAAGCTTCAGTTTCGGAGGCTACACCTTC.

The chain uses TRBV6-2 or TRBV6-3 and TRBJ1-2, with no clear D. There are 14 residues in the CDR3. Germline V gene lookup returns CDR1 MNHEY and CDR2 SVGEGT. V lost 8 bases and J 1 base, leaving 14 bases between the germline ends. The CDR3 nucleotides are TGTGCCAGCTCAGAAGACGGGGATAACTATGGCTACACCTTC. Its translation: CASSEDGDNYGYTF.

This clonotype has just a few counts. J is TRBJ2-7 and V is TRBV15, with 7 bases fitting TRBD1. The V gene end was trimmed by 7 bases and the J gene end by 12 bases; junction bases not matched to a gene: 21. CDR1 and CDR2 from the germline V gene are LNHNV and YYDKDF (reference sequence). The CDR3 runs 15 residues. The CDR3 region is CATIDGEQGRNRAYF. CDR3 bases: TGTGCCACCATAGACGGGGAACAGGGGAGAAATCGGGCGTACTTC.

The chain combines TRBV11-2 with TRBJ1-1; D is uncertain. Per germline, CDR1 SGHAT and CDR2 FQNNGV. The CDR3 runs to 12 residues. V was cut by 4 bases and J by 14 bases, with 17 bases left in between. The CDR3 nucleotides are TGTGCCAGCAGCTCCGCCCCTCAGCGGGGATTCTTT. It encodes CASSSAPQRGFF.

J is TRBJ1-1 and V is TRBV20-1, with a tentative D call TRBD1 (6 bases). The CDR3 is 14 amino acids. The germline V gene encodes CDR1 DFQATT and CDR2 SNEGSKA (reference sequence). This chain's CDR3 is CSAVGGQGNTEAFF. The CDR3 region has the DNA TGCAGCGCCGTGGGGGGGCAGGGGAACACTGAAGCTTTCTTT.

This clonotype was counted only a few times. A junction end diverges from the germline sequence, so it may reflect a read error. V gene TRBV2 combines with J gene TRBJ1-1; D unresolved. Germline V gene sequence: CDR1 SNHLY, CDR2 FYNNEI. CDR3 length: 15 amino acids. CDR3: CASSEEKRMNAEAFF. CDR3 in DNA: TGTGCCAGCAGTGAAGAGAAAAGGATGAACGCTGAAGCTTTCTTT.